Sequencing of this T cell receptor beta chain was carried out in a study of cytomegalovirus exposure and HLA in healthy donors. On the study more broadly: Early released data had approximately 86 million unique TCRs, all coming from HLA-typed donors.

Study observations and caveats: Testing in vitro showed three CMV-associated chains specific for CMV antigens.

Primers for the PCR totalled 60 Vbeta and 13 Jbeta. Here immunoSEQ multiplex PCR was the method, and the copy in TCRdb shows in-frame clones only, minus some. This table lists around 100,000 clones. Germline CDR1 and CDR2: LNHNV and YYDKDF (reference sequence). This CDR3 spans 17 amino acids. With 3 bases clipped from V and 6 bases from J, the junction kept 10 bases outside the gene matches. Worth noting for this clone: Its matching antigen is unknown.

The sequencing input was PBMCs. The receptor's source is a man aged 25 to 40 in good health and CMV-seronegative. The V call is TRBV15, the J call TRBJ2-1; 11 bases are shared with TRBD1. The CDR3 DNA sequence: TGTGCCACCAGCAGTCTTTGGACAGGGGGCAAGGGCAATGAGCAGTTCTTC. As protein: CATSSLWTGGKGNEQFF.